This paragraph reports one T cell receptor (beta chain). Authors' analysis steps: How many nucleated cells were present was estimated from reference gene primer amplification. TCRdb's table, derived via immunoSEQ multiplex PCR, lists solely in-frame clones and lacks some. V and J calls and clone size are those listed in that table; D and trimming were worked out from the DNA. Among 350,000 or so clones listed, approximately 89% were seen once. This sample was included in a study of blood T cell repertoires in COVID-19. At the level of the study: Samples representing acute and convalescent COVID-19 were sourced from the United States, Italy and Spain. Sources were T cells, B-cell-depleted T cells, or PBMCs; the material itself was cDNA or gDNA.

Followed longitudinally, the Seattle patients had been enrolled during active infection. In germline, CDR1 is LGHDT, CDR2 YNNKEL (reference sequence). The CDR3 spans 15 residues. V lost 2 bases, J lost 6 bases, and 6 bases stayed unmatched. The specimen was peripheral blood. The origin of this receptor is a woman aged 55-70 years with COVID-19, enrolled during active disease. The chain carries TRBV3-1 (or the pseudogene TRBV3-2) and TRBJ1-2, with 10 bases matching TRBD1. The DNA for the CDR3 is TGTGCCAGCAGCCAATGGGACAGGGGTTTCGATGGCTACACCTTC. Its protein is CASSQWDRGFDGYTF.